This T cell receptor (beta chain) was found in a study of blood T cell repertoires in COVID-19. Study as a whole: Acute and convalescent COVID-19 specimens originated in the United States, Italy and Spain. The analysed material was cDNA or gDNA that came from T cells, B-cell-depleted T cells, or PBMCs.

In the original workflow: Reference gene primer amplification yielded estimated nucleated cell counts. Assay used: immunoSEQ multiplex PCR; TCRdb lists only in-frame clones, some missing. That table gives V, J and clone size, and the DNA gave D and trimming. The repertoire holds hundreds of thousands of clones, with around 83% as singletons. The source material was peripheral blood. This receptor was taken from an elderly man with acute or convalescent COVID-19.

The CDR3 DNA is TGTGCCAGCAGCTTGGGGGGAACAGGGGGAGAATCCTACAATGAGCAGTTCTTC. Residues: CASSLGGTGGESYNEQFF. The chain has TRBV5-4 and TRBJ2-1; 8 positions agree with TRBD1. V gave up 0 bases and J gave up 1 base; unmatched junction bases: 9. Germline CDR1 SGHNT, CDR2 YYREEE (reference sequence). This CDR3 contains 18 residues.